What follows are 8 T cell receptor beta chains derived from one specimen sequenced in a study of T cell responses to AZD1222 COVID-19 vaccine. Produced via immunoSEQ multiplex PCR; TCRdb's table is partial and in-frame only. This table has 130,000 to 150,000 clones, about 92% appearing once. The sequences come from peripheral blood, collected on day 0 of AZD1222 vaccination. These receptors were taken from an adult in good health.

This chain joins TRBV13 and TRBJ2-1; TRBD2 aligns across 9 bases. V was clipped by 3 bases and J by 6 bases; unmatched bases: 6. Germline V CDR1 and CDR2: PRHDT, FYEKMQ (reference sequence). The CDR3 has 15 residues. CDR3 nucleotides: TGTGCCAGCAGCTTCGGGCTAGCGGGATTCAATGAGCAGTTCTTC. This codes for CASSFGLAGFNEQFF.

V and J are TRBV19 and TRBJ1-1; D remains ambiguous. Deletions cut 4 bases from V and 4 bases from J, with 16 bases between. Looked up from germline, CDR1 is LNHDA and CDR2 is SQIVND (reference sequence). The length of the CDR3 is 15 residues. The CDR3 protein is CASSKGQIGLTEAFF. CDR3 sequence (DNA): TGTGCCAGTAGTAAAGGCCAGATAGGACTCACTGAAGCTTTCTTT.

There are a few counts of this clone. The same CDR3 can be traced to other DNA sequences in this sample. The V gene is TRBV7-9, the J gene TRBJ2-1, with TRBD2 matching 9 bases. V dropped 0 bases and J dropped 2; count of bases not matched to a gene: 2. Germline CDR1 reads SEHNR; CDR2 reads FQNEAQ (reference sequence). This CDR3 is 16 amino acids long. This CDR3 reads CASSLALAGTYNEQFF. In DNA, the CDR3 is TGTGCCAGCAGCTTAGCGCTAGCGGGAACCTACAATGAGCAGTTCTTC.

This chain uses TRBV5-6 with TRBJ1-1, with 7 bases lining up with TRBD1. This CDR3 spans 13 amino acids. V lost 5 bases to trimming and J lost 1 base; unmatched junction nucleotides: 2. Germline V CDR1 and CDR2: SGHDT, YYEEEE. CDR3 amino acids: CASSRDRNTEAFF. The CDR3, as DNA: TGTGCCAGCAGTAGGGACAGGAACACTGAAGCTTTCTTT.

A remark on this clone: Distinct nucleotide sequences in the sample also encode this CDR3. The chain employs TRBV27 and TRBJ1-2; the D is unclear. The germline gives CDR1 MNHEY, CDR2 SMNVEV (reference sequence). The germline V and J ends were trimmed by 6 bases and 2 bases, with 7 bases remaining between them. The CDR3 length is 12 residues. As DNA, the CDR3 is TGTGCCAGCAGGACGGTCAACTATGGCTACACCTTC. It encodes CASRTVNYGYTF.

The chain uses TRBV5-1 and TRBJ1-2, with 9 bases aligning to TRBD1. CDR3 size: 14 residues. J gave up 6 bases and V 4 bases, and 7 bases lay outside the gene matches. The germline gives CDR1 SGHRS, CDR2 YFSETQ. The CDR3 sequence: CASSTGQGLNGYTF. Here the CDR3 DNA reads TGCGCCAGCAGCACGGGACAGGGTCTGAATGGCTACACCTTC. Supplemented by reference TRBV5-1 and TRBJ1-2, the full variable domain reads KAGVTQTPRYLIKTRGQQVTLSCSPISGHRSVSWYQQTPGQGLQFLFEYFSETQRNKGNFPGRFSGRQFSNSRSEMNVSTLELGDSALYLCASSTGQGLNGYTFGSGTRLTVV.

V is TRBV12-3 or TRBV12-4 and J is TRBJ2-3; D unresolved. Trimming stripped 10 bases from V and 5 bases from J, with 13 bases between. The CDR3 totals 12 residues. The CDR3 loop is CATETARDTQYF. The CDR3 DNA is TGTGCCACCGAGACTGCTCGAGATACGCAGTATTTT.

The chain combines TRBV18 with TRBJ1-3; D unclear. Trimming shortened V by 3 bases and J by 1 base, and 4 bases separated the two germline ends. This CDR3 contains 13 residues. CDR1 is KGHSH and CDR2 is LQKENI in the germline V gene. The CDR3 region has the DNA TGTGCCAGCTCACCCTCATCTGGAAACACCATATATTTT. Amino acid sequence: CASSPSSGNTIYF.